These T cell receptor beta chains were read from a single sample in a study of cytomegalovirus exposure and HLA in healthy donors. Assay: immunoSEQ multiplex PCR; the TCRdb copy retains only in-frame clones and omits some. Here the sample spans 86,000 or so clones, 90% to 96% being singletons. The sequenced sample consisted of PBMCs. The receptors were gathered from a man aged 18 to 30 in good health and CMV-seropositive. Each CDR3 is given with its conserved first and last residue. A D gene is named only where the DNA matches it firmly.

d_call: TRBD2
j_call: TRBJ2-1
v_call: TRBV7-9
cdr3_aa: CASSYPSAGVIEQFF
cdr3_nt: TGTGCCAGCAGCTACCCCTCCGCGGGAGTAATCGAGCAGTTCTTC

d_call: TRBD1
j_call: TRBJ2-7
v_call: TRBV30
cdr3_aa: CAWSVGGQGHEQYF
cdr3_nt: TGTGCCTGGAGTGTCGGGGGACAGGGTCACGAGCAGTACTTC

d_call: TRBD1
j_call: TRBJ1-1
v_call: TRBV5-1
cdr3_aa: CASSGGQGVPEAFF
cdr3_nt: TGCGCCAGCAGCGGAGGACAGGGGGTCCCTGAAGCTTTCTTT

d_call: TRBD2
j_call: TRBJ2-7
v_call: TRBV5-4
cdr3_aa: CASSFGLAGGPVSYEQYF
cdr3_nt: TGTGCCAGCAGCTTTGGACTAGCGGGAGGGCCGGTATCCTACGAGCAGTACTTC

d_call: TRBD1
j_call: TRBJ1-1
v_call: TRBV7-8
cdr3_aa: CASSFLGVAGGAGTEAFF
cdr3_nt: TGTGCCAGCAGTTTTCTAGGAGTCGCAGGGGGCGCCGGCACTGAAGCTTTCTTT

d_call: .
j_call: TRBJ1-4
v_call: TRBV5-8
cdr3_aa: CASRPGATNEKLFF
cdr3_nt: TGTGCCAGCAGGCCAGGGGCGACTAATGAAAAACTGTTTTTT

d_call: TRBD1
j_call: TRBJ1-2
v_call: TRBV19
cdr3_aa: CASSTGQGETF
cdr3_nt: TGTGCCAGTAGTACGGGACAGGGGGAAACCTTC

d_call: .
j_call: TRBJ2-5
v_call: TRBV4-1
cdr3_aa: CASSQDVMGRGETQYF
cdr3_nt: TGCGCCAGCAGCCAAGATGTGATGGGCCGCGGGGAGACCCAGTACTTC

d_call: .
j_call: TRBJ2-1
v_call: TRBV30
cdr3_aa: CAWRKRGEQFF
cdr3_nt: TGTGCCTGGAGGAAAAGGGGTGAGCAGTTCTTC

d_call: .
j_call: TRBJ1-2
v_call: TRBV28
cdr3_aa: CASSLMTKYGYTF
cdr3_nt: TGTGCCAGCAGTTTAATGACTAAGTATGGCTACACCTTC

d_call: .
j_call: TRBJ1-2
v_call: TRBV9
cdr3_aa: CASSVGTVYGYTF
cdr3_nt: TGTGCCAGCAGCGTAGGAACAGTCTATGGCTACACCTTC

d_call: .
j_call: TRBJ2-7
v_call: TRBV7-9
cdr3_aa: CASSPGLYVEQYF
cdr3_nt: TGTGCCAGCAGCCCGGGACTGTATGTCGAGCAGTACTTC

d_call: .
j_call: TRBJ2-3
v_call: TRBV19
cdr3_aa: CASSILDSPSTDTQYF
cdr3_nt: TGTGCCAGTAGTATCCTGGACAGCCCTAGCACAGATACGCAGTATTTT

d_call: TRBD2
j_call: TRBJ2-3
v_call: TRBV7-6
cdr3_aa: CASSPGGSGRALLTDTQYF
cdr3_nt: TGTGCCAGCAGCCCGGGGGGGAGCGGGAGGGCCTTACTTACGGATACGCAGTATTTT

d_call: .
j_call: TRBJ2-7
v_call: TRBV13
cdr3_aa: CASSLDLYEQYF
cdr3_nt: TGTGCCAGCAGCCTCGACTTGTACGAGCAGTACTTC

d_call: TRBD1
j_call: TRBJ1-3
v_call: TRBV27
cdr3_aa: CASSDRGGLGNTIYF
cdr3_nt: TGTGCCAGCAGCGACAGGGGGGGGCTGGGAAACACCATATATTTT

d_call: TRBD2
j_call: TRBJ2-1
v_call: TRBV18
cdr3_aa: CASSPGLAASSYNEQFF
cdr3_nt: TGTGCCAGCTCCCCAGGACTAGCGGCCAGCTCCTACAATGAGCAGTTCTTC